Each of the 19 T cell receptor beta chains below was sequenced from the same sample in a study of blood T cell repertoires in COVID-19. Sequenced by immunoSEQ multiplex PCR; TCRdb stores in-frame clones only, minus some. The sample gives around 200,000 clones, roughly 75% of which show up once; 4.5% to 7% is in the top ten. Sequenced: peripheral blood. The receptors here all came from a woman in her 70s with acute or convalescent COVID-19.

This clone was seen a single time. The chain joins TRBV6-5 to TRBJ2-5; maybe TRBD2 (6 bases). The V gene's germline CDR1 is MNHEY and CDR2 SVGAGI. V was cut by 0 bases and J by 2 bases, with 13 bases left in between. The CDR3 loop spans 16 amino acids. CDR3 sequence (DNA): TGTGCCAGCAGTTACTCGAACGGGGGAGGTCAAGAGACCCAGTACTTC. Protein sequence: CASSYSNGGGQETQYF.

This clone was seen once. The chain is built from TRBV5-1 and TRBJ2-6; D may be TRBD2 (5 bases). With 7 bases removed from V and 1 base from J, the gap between germline ends came to 9 bases. The CDR3 spans 14 residues. The germline V gene has CDR1 SGHRS and CDR2 YFSETQ. The CDR3 bases are TGCGCCAGCTCATCGGGGTCTGGGGCCAACGTCCTGACTTTC. It is translated as CASSSGSGANVLTF.

This chain joins TRBV5-1 and TRBJ2-3; TRBD2 might be the D (5 bases). Trimming took 0 bases from V and 4 from J, leaving 9 bases between them. Germline loops: CDR1 SGHRS, CDR2 YFSETQ. The CDR3 sequence is 14 residues long. The CDR3 region has the DNA TGCGCCAGCAGCTTGGTCCCCGGGGCAGATACGCAGTATTTT. Translation: CASSLVPGADTQYF.

J is TRBJ2-7 and V is TRBV12-3 or TRBV12-4; D uncertain. Between the trimmed V and J ends, which lost 5 bases and 3 bases, there was a span of 11 bases. The length of the CDR3 is 13 residues. The CDR3 loop is CASSPDTDYEQYF. The DNA of the CDR3 is TGTGCCAGCAGTCCCGACACGGACTACGAGCAGTACTTC.

The sample holds a few counts of this clone. The chain employs TRBV18 and TRBJ1-2; no reliable D call. V lost 3 bases and J lost 1, with 9 bases in between. From germline, CDR1 is KGHSH and CDR2 LQKENI. The CDR3 totals 14 residues. The CDR3 DNA reads TGTGCCAGCTCACCTATCAGGTTTAACTATGGCTACACCTTC. Protein sequence: CASSPIRFNYGYTF. The full variable domain, its missing parts supplied by reference TRBV18 and TRBJ1-2, is NAGVMQNPRHLVRRRGQEARLRCSPMKGHSHVYWYRQLPEEGLKFMVYLQKENIIDESGMPKERFSAEFPKEGPSILRIQQVVRGDSAAYFCASSPIRFNYGYTFGSGTRLTVV.

The V gene is TRBV7-8, the J gene TRBJ2-1; D unclear. The germline CDR1 and CDR2 sequences are SGHVS and FQNEAQ. V lost 0 bases and J 9 bases, leaving 6 bases between the germline ends. This CDR3 contains 12 residues. CDR3 sequence (DNA): TGTGCCAGCAGCTTAGCGGCCAGTGAGCAGTTCTTC. Protein sequence: CASSLAASEQFF.

The rearrangement uses TRBV19 and TRBJ1-2; possibly TRBD1 for D (6 bases). Germline V gene sequence: CDR1 LNHDA, CDR2 SQIVND (reference sequence). V was pared by 6 bases and J by 8 bases, with 16 bases between. This CDR3 is 13 amino acids long. CDR3 DNA sequence: TGTGCCAGTAGCCCTGGGGCAGGGGACGGCTACACCTTC. Protein: CASSPGAGDGYTF.

The chain employs TRBV6-5 and TRBJ1-3; D might be TRBD1 (5 bases). V dropped 3 bases and J dropped 4 bases, with 7 bases sitting between them. Germline CDR1 MNHEY, CDR2 SVGAGI. The CDR3 extends over 13 amino acids. CDR3 bases: TGTGCCAGCAGTTATCCAGGGGGAAACACCATATATTTT. Translation gives CASSYPGGNTIYF.

This clone was detected a few times. The CDR3 sequence: CASSALGGGGFNSPLHF. The CDR3 coding sequence is TGTGCCAGCAGTGCATTAGGGGGCGGGGGGTTTAATTCACCCCTCCACTTT. V is TRBV6-1 and J is TRBJ1-6, with 7 bases that match TRBD1. Germline CDR1 is MNHNS and CDR2 is SASEGT. V shed 4 bases and J 6 bases; nucleotides not matched to a gene: 12. The CDR3 spans 17 residues.

The chain joins TRBV29-1 to TRBJ2-2; D not certain. Per germline, CDR1 SQVTM and CDR2 ANQGSEA. Trimming removed 6 bases at V and 3 bases at J, with 8 bases between. CDR3 length equals 12 residues. This CDR3 reads CSVREDTGELFF. In DNA form, the CDR3 reads TGCAGCGTCAGAGAGGACACCGGGGAGCTGTTTTTT.

The CDR3 region has the DNA TGTGCCAGCAGTTCCGGGACTAGCGGGAGCTTTATCGCAGATACGCAGTATTTT. This encodes CASSSGTSGSFIADTQYF. V is TRBV27 and J is TRBJ2-3; 14 nucleotides agree with TRBD2. The CDR3 contains 18 residues. The trim removed 4 bases at V and 4 bases at J, leaving 10 bases unmatched. Germline V gene lookup returns CDR1 MNHEY and CDR2 SMNVEV (reference sequence).

This sequence joins TRBV6-5 and TRBJ2-7; D is possibly TRBD2 (6 bases). The CDR3 is 15 residues long. Trimming pared 0 bases from V and 5 bases from J, leaving 14 bases between. Germline CDR1 is MNHEY and CDR2 is SVGAGI. For the CDR3, the DNA is TGTGCCAGCAGTTACTCGCTAGCGAGAGGAAACGAGCAGTACTTC. Its translation: CASSYSLARGNEQYF.

The chain links TRBV5-1 to TRBJ2-3, with 10 bases fitting TRBD2. There are 15 residues in the CDR3. V lost 4 bases and J lost 3; bases outside the gene matches: 5. Germline CDR1 is SGHRS and CDR2 is YFSETQ. The CDR3 is CASSRTSGGTDTQYF. In DNA form, the CDR3 reads TGCGCCAGCAGCCGGACTAGCGGAGGTACAGATACGCAGTATTTT.

The rearrangement joins TRBV3-1 (or the pseudogene TRBV3-2) to TRBJ1-2; 7 bases line up with TRBD1. After removal of 0 bases from V and 6 bases from J, the junction contained 13 bases not matched to a gene. The length of the CDR3 is 17 residues. Germline loops: CDR1 LGHDT, CDR2 YNNKEL (reference sequence). The CDR3 sequence: CASSQDFGVSTGDGYTF. The DNA for the CDR3 is TGTGCCAGCAGCCAAGATTTCGGGGTGTCTACAGGGGATGGCTACACCTTC.

This clone was detected only once. CDR3 in DNA: TGTGCCACCAGTGATTCGGATCAGCCCCAGCATTTT. Its translation: CATSDSDQPQHF. V gene TRBV24-1 combines with J gene TRBJ1-5; D gene ambiguous. CDR3 length: 12 amino acids. The V end lost 2 bases, the J end lost 5 bases, and 3 bases lay between the germline ends. The germline gives CDR1 KGHDR, CDR2 SFDVKD.

The chain recombines TRBV2 with TRBJ2-1; TRBD1 is a possible D gene (5 bases). This CDR3 is 14 amino acids long. CDR1 and CDR2 from the germline V gene are SNHLY and FYNNEI. With 3 bases removed from V and 1 base from J, the gap between germline ends came to 7 bases. In DNA, the CDR3 is TGTGCCAGCAGTGACAGGGCATCCTACAATGAGCAGTTCTTC. Translation gives CASSDRASYNEQFF.

J is TRBJ2-4 and V is TRBV12-3 or TRBV12-4; D perhaps matches TRBD1 (6 bases). This CDR3 contains 13 residues. Trimming cost V 1 base and J 9 bases, with 10 bases left between them. The CDR3 DNA reads as TGTGCCAGCAGTTTAGGTGTAGGGGGCATTCAGTACTTC. Translated, it gives CASSLGVGGIQYF.

The rearrangement links TRBV6-6 to TRBJ1-5; tentatively, D is TRBD1 (6 bases). The CDR3 is 16 residues long. V was trimmed by 2 bases and J by 3 bases, leaving 14 bases between them. CDR1 and CDR2 (germline): MNHNY, SVGAGI (reference sequence). The CDR3 loop reads CASSYPPRTVNQPQHF. The CDR3 DNA reads TGTGCCAGCAGTTACCCTCCTCGGACAGTCAATCAGCCCCAGCATTTT.

The CDR3 protein is CARGAGTGCYEQYF. DNA for the CDR3: TGTGCCAGGGGTGCGGGGACAGGGTGTTACGAGCAGTACTTC. The rearrangement uses TRBV27 and TRBJ2-7, with TRBD1 matching 9 bases. This CDR3 has 14 residues. Per germline, CDR1 MNHEY and CDR2 SMNVEV (reference sequence). V dropped 9 bases and J dropped 4; count of bases not matched to a gene: 10.